This passage covers 19 T cell receptor beta chains from one sample sequenced in a study of T cell responses to AZD1222 COVID-19 vaccine. Using immunoSEQ multiplex PCR, the repertoire was profiled, and TCRdb retains in-frame clones only, with some absent. The table includes over 50,000 clones, around 85% detected once. The sequencing used peripheral blood, collected 28 days after the second AZD1222 dose. These receptors all stem from an adult who received the AZD1222 COVID-19 vaccine.

This clone has just one count. The J gene is TRBJ2-1, the V gene TRBV2; perhaps D is TRBD1 or TRBD2 (5 bases each). CDR3 length equals 13 residues. CDR1 is SNHLY and CDR2 is FYNNEI in the germline V gene. V lost 6 bases and J lost 10, with 16 bases in between. The DNA of the CDR3 is TGTGCCAGCAGCCAGACGACGGGGCTCGAGCAGTTCTTC. This gives the protein CASSQTTGLEQFF.

The chain links TRBV4-2 to TRBJ2-7, with D maybe TRBD2 (6 bases). The V gene's germline CDR1 is LGHNA and CDR2 YNFKEQ. The CDR3 is 15 residues long. Between the trimmed V and J ends, which lost 0 bases and 5 bases, there was a span of 14 bases. CDR3 protein: CASSQDRVAGNEQYF. CDR3 nucleotide sequence: TGTGCCAGCAGCCAAGATCGGGTTGCGGGGAACGAGCAGTACTTC.

This chain connects TRBV7-9 to TRBJ2-1, with TRBD2 matching 13 bases. This CDR3 is 17 amino acids long. Germline values: CDR1 SEHNR, CDR2 FQNEAQ (reference sequence). The junction had 5 bases not matched to a gene; V was cut back by 2 bases and J by 4 bases. The chain's CDR3 is CASSLKTSGRRYNEQFF. Written as DNA, the CDR3 is TGTGCCAGCAGCTTAAAGACTAGCGGGAGGCGGTACAATGAGCAGTTCTTC.

The CDR3 spells CASSYRGLSWNTGELFF. The CDR3 coding sequence is TGTGCCAGCAGTTACAGGGGGTTGAGTTGGAACACCGGGGAGCTGTTTTTT. The genes are TRBV6-2 or TRBV6-3 and TRBJ2-2; tentative D call: TRBD1 (6 bases). The V end lost 2 bases, the J end lost 1 base, and 14 bases lay between the germline ends. There are 17 residues in the CDR3. Germline V CDR1 and CDR2: MNHEY, SVGEGT.

The chain links TRBV5-1 to TRBJ2-7, with TRBD2 matching 8 bases. The ends lost 3 bases at V and 6 bases at J; junction bases unmatched: 11. Germline V gene lookup returns CDR1 SGHRS and CDR2 YFSETQ. The CDR3 runs 15 residues. CDR3 loop: CASSYPGGASPEQYF. In DNA form, the CDR3 reads TGCGCCAGCAGCTACCCGGGGGGGGCCTCTCCCGAGCAGTACTTC.

The chain has TRBV10-3 and TRBJ2-5, with TRBD2 identical over 8 bases. J gave up 4 bases and V 3 bases, and 1 base lay outside the gene matches. Germline loops: CDR1 ENHRY, CDR2 SYGVKD. The CDR3 consists of 13 residues. In DNA, the CDR3 is TGTGCCATCAGTGACGGGAGGGGAGAGACCCAGTACTTC. It encodes CAISDGRGETQYF.

The gene calls are TRBV7-3 and TRBJ2-3; D might be TRBD1 or TRBD2, each matching 5 bases. Trimming cost V 1 base and J 3 bases, with 11 bases left between them. The germline gives CDR1 SGHTA, CDR2 FQGTGA. The CDR3 is 15 amino acids. CDR3 residues: CASSLNGRETDTQYF. The DNA of the CDR3 is TGTGCCAGCAGCTTAAATGGCAGGGAGACAGATACGCAGTATTTT.

V and J are TRBV3-1 (or the pseudogene TRBV3-2) and TRBJ2-3; 9 bases line up with TRBD2. The V gene end was trimmed by 8 bases and the J gene end by 3 bases; junction bases not matched to a gene: 3. CDR3 length: 13 residues. Per germline, CDR1 LGHDT and CDR2 YNNKEL (reference sequence). The CDR3: CASRTSVTDTQYF. The CDR3 DNA reads as TGTGCCAGCCGGACTAGCGTGACAGATACGCAGTATTTT.

The rearrangement joins TRBV27 to TRBJ2-5, with D uncertain. The CDR3 extends over 13 amino acids. Trimming stripped 3 bases from V and 4 bases from J, with 9 bases between. The germline gives CDR1 MNHEY, CDR2 SMNVEV (reference sequence). This CDR3 reads CASSFGLAETQYF. The CDR3 DNA reads as TGTGCCAGCAGTTTCGGGTTGGCAGAGACCCAGTACTTC.

The rearrangement uses TRBV2 and TRBJ1-5; weak D call: TRBD1 (5 bases). The CDR3 extends over 13 amino acids. CDR1 is SNHLY and CDR2 is FYNNEI in the germline V gene. V lost 7 bases to trimming and J lost 8 bases, with 15 bases between them. The CDR3 sequence: CASTRDELEPQHF. CDR3 coding DNA: TGTGCCAGCACCCGGGACGAGTTGGAGCCCCAGCATTTT.

This chain joins TRBV19 and TRBJ1-5; 12 nucleotides match TRBD1. The trim removed 3 bases at V and 7 bases at J, leaving 13 bases unmatched. The CDR3 is 18 residues long. CDR1 and CDR2 (germline): LNHDA, SQIVND (reference sequence). As DNA, the CDR3 is TGTGCCAGTAGTATTTCCGCTGGGGACAGGGGGCGCAGACAGCCCCAGCATTTT. It specifies CASSISAGDRGRRQPQHF.

V and J are TRBV7-2 and TRBJ1-2, with a possible D match to TRBD1 (5 bases). The length of the CDR3 is 14 residues. The germline V gene encodes CDR1 SGHTA and CDR2 FQGNSA. V was clipped by 5 bases and J by 2 bases, with 12 bases between them. The CDR3 bases are TGTGCCAGCAGCCAGGGACCGGGGAACTATGGCTACACCTTC. Residues: CASSQGPGNYGYTF.

J is TRBJ2-3 and V is TRBV9; D gene uncertain. With 3 bases removed from V and 5 bases from J, the gap between germline ends came to 7 bases. Germline CDR1 and CDR2: SGDLS and YYNGEE. The length of the CDR3 is 12 residues. CDR3 nucleotides: TGTGCCAGCAGCGGCATAGGAGATACGCAGTATTTT. Translation: CASSGIGDTQYF.

The J gene is TRBJ2-5, the V gene TRBV11-3; TRBD1 matches 7 bases. The trim removed 0 bases at V and 1 base at J, leaving 2 bases unmatched. Germline CDR1 and CDR2: SGHNT and YENEEA. The CDR3 contains 15 residues. CDR3 protein: CASSLEGGPQETQYF. CDR3 bases: TGTGCCAGCAGCTTAGAAGGGGGCCCCCAAGAGACCCAGTACTTC.

V and J are TRBV3-1 (or the pseudogene TRBV3-2) and TRBJ2-1; TRBD1 agrees at 8 bases. The V gene's germline CDR1 is LGHDT and CDR2 YNNKEL (reference sequence). The CDR3 spans 15 residues. V was clipped by 4 bases and J by 6 bases; unmatched bases: 8. The CDR3 DNA is TGTGCCAGCAGCCTGGGCCAGGGGGCAGGCAATGAGCAGTTCTTC. It translates to CASSLGQGAGNEQFF.

This chain joins TRBV5-4 and TRBJ2-1; 12 bases are a match to TRBD1. Losses at the gene ends were 4 bases for V and 10 bases for J; bases not matched to a gene: 12. Germline-derived CDR1 and CDR2 are SGHNT and YYREEE (reference sequence). This CDR3 region has 16 residues. This CDR3 reads CASSTRDRGLGVEQFF. The CDR3 DNA reads TGTGCCAGCAGCACCCGGGACAGGGGGCTGGGGGTCGAGCAGTTCTTC.

The chain combines TRBV9 with TRBJ2-1; 7 bases line up with TRBD2. Germline lookup yields CDR1 SGDLS and CDR2 YYNGEE. V trimming: 0 bases; J trimming: 0 bases; junction bases outside the gene matches: 0. This CDR3 is 15 amino acids long. The CDR3 sequence: CASSVGGGSYNEQFF. CDR3 in DNA: TGTGCCAGCAGCGTAGGCGGGGGCTCCTACAATGAGCAGTTCTTC. Full variable domain (outside the CDR3, taken from reference TRBV9 and TRBJ2-1): DSGVTQTPKHLITATGQRVTLRCSPRSGDLSVYWYQQSLDQGLQFLIQYYNGEERAKGNILERFSAQQFPDLHSELNLSSLELGDSALYFCASSVGGGSYNEQFFGPGTRLTVL.

The chain has TRBV5-6 and TRBJ2-7, with TRBD2 matching 7 bases. V lost 4 bases, J lost 4 bases, and 11 bases stayed unmatched. The CDR3 sequence is 15 residues long. CDR1 and CDR2 (germline): SGHDT, YYEEEE. CDR3 bases: TGTGCCAGCAGCCCGGAAGCGGGAAGGTCTTACGAGCAGTACTTC. Protein sequence: CASSPEAGRSYEQYF.

This clone was recorded only once. The chain links TRBV7-9 to TRBJ2-7; the match to TRBD2 covers 9 bases. This CDR3 comprises 15 residues. V was clipped by 5 bases and J by 7 bases; unmatched bases: 12. The germline V gene encodes CDR1 SEHNR and CDR2 FQNEAQ (reference sequence). This chain's CDR3 is CASSQSGLASEEQYF. CDR3 nucleotide sequence: TGTGCCAGCAGCCAATCCGGACTAGCGAGCGAAGAGCAGTACTTC.